This T cell receptor (beta chain) originates from a study of cytomegalovirus exposure and HLA in healthy donors. Concerning this clone itself: What it recognizes is unknown.

Study results and limitations: The study put about 180 TCR beta chains on its list as cytomegalovirus-associated.

Trimming left V 0 bases short and J 3 bases short, with 12 bases between. CDR1 SGHRS and CDR2 YFSETQ come from the germline V gene. CDR3 length: 15 amino acids. Here immunoSEQ multiplex PCR was the method, and the copy in TCRdb shows in-frame clones only, minus some. The table lists about 150,000 clones, roughly 92% of them singletons. Sequencing used PBMCs. The chain recombines TRBV5-1 with TRBJ1-1; D perhaps matches TRBD1 (5 bases). The receptor's source is a man younger than 35 in good health and CMV-seronegative. The CDR3 loop is CASSLAVPGDTEAFF. As DNA, the CDR3 is TGCGCCAGCAGCTTGGCCGTCCCGGGGGACACTGAAGCTTTCTTT.